This T cell receptor beta chain was observed in a study of blood T cells in healthy people across ages. V was trimmed by 0 bases and J by 2 bases, leaving 11 bases between them. The CDR3 consists of 16 residues. Germline V gene data show CDR1 as LNHNV and CDR2 as YYDKDF (reference sequence). Researchers report isolating at least 6 million PBMCs per sample. Sample-barcoded 5' priming and a J-beta primer mix drove a second PCR of about 6 to 12 cycles. TCRdb reprocessed the 5' RACE reads via MiXCR and lists one record per CDR3 protein. This sample yields hundreds of thousands of distinct CDR3 sequences, of which 58% are seen a single time; 20% to 25% belongs to the top ten. This clonotype was observed a handful of times.

Input material: blood. The sequence was obtained from a man aged 25 to 45 in good health. This chain links TRBV15 with TRBJ2-4, with D tentatively TRBD1 (6 bases). The CDR3 nucleotides read TGTGCCACCAGCAGAGATATCGGACAGACCAAAAACATTCAGTACTTC. Residues: CATSRDIGQTKNIQYF.